Sequencing of this T cell receptor (beta chain) was carried out in a study of T-cell reconstitution after alpha-beta-depleted transplantation in children. Unique molecular identifiers tagged the TCRbeta library. A single record per CDR3 protein comes from TCRdb applying MiXCR to the PCR reads. The sample holds 190,000 or so distinct CDR3 sequences, about 6.4% seen once. Germline V lookup: CDR1 MNHNS, CDR2 SASEGT. The V and J ends lost 6 bases and 6 bases respectively, with 12 bases between them. The length of the CDR3 is 12 residues. The table lists this clonotype with a few counts. The chain carries TRBV6-1 and TRBJ2-7; D is possibly TRBD1 (6 bases). This TCR came from a human donor who donated a stem cell graft to a child with Wiskott-Aldrich syndrome. This specimen was PBMCs from the stem cell graft donor, taken from the stem cell graft. The CDR3: CASRDSPVEQYF. The CDR3 coding sequence is TGTGCCAGCAGGGACAGCCCGGTCGAGCAGTACTTC.